The 3 T cell receptor beta chains below all came from one sample that was sequenced in a study of Ad26.COV2.S vaccination and SARS-CoV-2 variants. The treatment: 15 to 20 received Ad26.COV2.S at low or high dose, single or two shots; 5 received placebo; per-sample allocation not given. Sampling occurred on day 63 after the first vaccine or placebo injection. Only in-frame clones appear in the TCRdb table, and some are missing; sequencing was by immunoSEQ multiplex PCR. The table has around 400,000 clones, 80% to 95% seen once; the top ten hold 10% to 15%. The sample consisted of peripheral blood, taken in a trial of Ad26.COV2.S vaccine versus placebo. The source is a person aged 18 to 65 who received the Ad26.COV2.S COVID-19 vaccine or a placebo.

This chain links TRBV7-9 with TRBJ1-1, with D unclear. The CDR3 length is 14 residues. The V gene's germline CDR1 is SEHNR and CDR2 FQNEAQ (reference sequence). V was cut by 1 base and J by 0 bases, with 6 bases left in between. The CDR3 region is CASSLGLMNTEAFF. CDR3 nucleotides: TGTGCCAGCAGCTTAGGTCTTATGAACACTGAAGCTTTCTTT. The whole variable domain, filled in from reference TRBV7-9 and TRBJ1-1, reads DTGVSQNPRHKITKRGQNVTFRCDPISEHNRLYWYRQTLGQGPEFLTYFQNEAQLEKSRLLSDRFSAERPKGSFSTLEIQRTEQGDSAMYLCASSLGLMNTEAFFGQGTRLTVV.

J is TRBJ2-1 and V is TRBV3-1 (or the pseudogene TRBV3-2); TRBD2 matches at 12 bases. CDR1 LGHDT and CDR2 YNNKEL come from the germline V gene (reference sequence). V shed 4 bases, J shed 12 bases, and the junction held 10 bases outside the gene matches. The CDR3 spans 15 residues. CDR3: CASSPSGTSGLGQFF. The CDR3 coding sequence is TGTGCCAGCAGCCCGTCCGGGACTAGCGGGTTGGGGCAGTTCTTC.

The CDR3 sequence is CASRFAGANVLTF. CDR3 nucleotides: TGTGCCAGTAGATTTGCTGGGGCCAACGTCCTGACTTTC. This chain joins TRBV19 and TRBJ2-6; D unclear. This CDR3 comprises 13 residues. Looked up from germline, CDR1 is LNHDA and CDR2 is SQIVND (reference sequence). V shed 6 bases and J shed 2 bases, with 5 bases lying between them.